This T cell receptor beta chain was recovered during a study of blood T cell repertoires in COVID-19. Study at large: Nucleic acid was either cDNA or gDNA, and it came from T cells, B-cell-depleted T cells, or PBMCs.

Clinical histories supplied by participants themselves formed the basis of cohort assignment. Method: immunoSEQ multiplex PCR; TCRdb's copy keeps in-frame clones and lacks some. The sample lists nearly 400,000 clones; roughly 91% were seen once. The CDR3 extends over 13 amino acids. The V gene lost 5 bases and the J gene lost 6 bases, with 11 bases spanning the gap. The germline V gene encodes CDR1 MGHRA and CDR2 YSYEKL. The chain is built from TRBV4-1 and TRBJ2-1, with TRBD1 as a possible D gene (5 bases). The receptor comes from a woman aged 25 to 39 who had recovered from COVID-19. Sequencing was performed on PBMCs or T cells enriched from blood (not recorded which). The CDR3 loop reads CASSTIGVNEQFF. Written as DNA, the CDR3 is TGCGCCAGCAGCACCATAGGGGTCAATGAGCAGTTCTTC.